This T cell receptor beta chain was sequenced in a study of regulatory T cells in long-lasting Graves disease. This clonotype turned up a few times. Time point denoted: newly diagnosed GD, antithyroid drugs for less than 3 months. Isolated PBMC RNA provided the starting material for the TCR library. In building TCR beta libraries, iRepertoire HTBI primers were used together with Arm-PCR of CDR3 regions. Each CDR3 protein gets one entry after TCRdb re-called the multiplex PCR reads with MiXCR. The sample shows hundreds of thousands of distinct CDR3 sequences, roughly a sixth of them seen only once. CDR1 and CDR2 (germline): MNHNS, SASEGT. This CDR3 region has 15 residues. Deletions cut 3 bases from V and 6 bases from J, with 17 bases between. These data were likewise used in another study, on T cells in Graves' hyperthyroidism and ophthalmopathy. This second study notes: The study defined stable Graves' hyperthyroidism as no ophthalmopathy progression within 18 months. The study left out patients who had uncontrolled infection, other autoimmune disease, pregnancy or lactation. TCR CDR3 regions were first amplified by RT-PCR with HTBI primers. Model predictions of ophthalmopathy came a median approximately 6.5 months before onset.

This clonotype originated in a man younger than 35 with Graves disease. Sequenced material: peripheral blood mononuclear cells (PBMCs), taken at new diagnosis, from a patient treated with antithyroid drugs. This chain joins TRBV6-1 and TRBJ1-2, with TRBD1 as a possible D gene (6 bases). The CDR3 coding sequence is TGTGCCAGCAGTGAGAACAGGGTTTCGGGGAATGGCTACACCTTC. It translates to CASSENRVSGNGYTF.